The present entry profiles one T cell receptor (beta chain) with its context. It has no known antigen specificity. Base qualities are missing; no much larger clone stands one base away. For CDR1 and CDR2, the germline V gene lists MNHNS and SASEGT. V is cut by 2 bases and J by 3 bases, and the space between the germline ends is 13 bases. Including the terminal cysteine and phenylalanine, the CDR3 comprises 15 residues. Only the CDR3 portion is preserved as DNA: 45 bases, with reading frame beginning at the first base. The library was made by 5' RACE. The sample was run on an Illumina HiSeq 2500. A second PCR of about 6 to 11 cycles was performed with a sample-barcoded 5' primer and a J-beta primer mix. A unique molecular identifier was introduced onto each TCR beta cDNA molecule by a template-switch 5' adaptor carrying 12 random nucleotides. Each sample yielded at least 2.5 million CDR3-containing paired-end reads. First-strand cDNA synthesis was performed from all RNA using the Mint cDNA synthesis kit, with priming by a TRBC-specific oligonucleotide. Following uracil-DNA glycosylase treatment, a first 18-cycle PCR with universal primers M1SS and BC2_uni_R was performed on all cDNA. The authors' pipeline ran thus. Each sample was normalized by randomly selecting 1 million high-quality reads, each carrying a distinct molecular identifier. Reads sharing molecular identifiers were discarded rather than binned into consensus sequences. MiTCR, set to a Q25 quality threshold and the strictest error-elimination algorithm, was used for CDR3 identification, clonotype clustering and error correction. A nonparametric unseen species model with Euler transformation was used to estimate a lower bound on total TCR beta diversity. In TCRdb, the public reads were trimmed at Q25 with fastp and aligned with MiXCR, with productive beta chains retained. Rows are combined by CDR3 protein, so each entry shows the most common genes and DNA. None of the V and J calls come from the authors' own analysis; TCRdb made them. This sample has about 1.6 million distinct CDR3 sequences in its table, and around 35% of those were observed once. Jointly, the top ten make up around 11% of the sample.

The entry originates in a study of blood T cells in healthy people across ages (dated by TCRdb to the mid-2010s). Regarding the research as a whole: In model experiments, template switching captured about one uniquely barcoded TCR beta cDNA molecule for every two T cells. The study measured age-related changes in TCR beta repertoire diversity using deep sequencing normalized with unique cDNA molecular identifiers. The donors were split into four age groups: young (average 16 years), middle-aged (about 40), aged (approximately 60) and long-lived (approximately 80). To avoid experimental bias, donors of different ages were spread randomly across the sequencing lanes. Using the same blood draw, the study looked at two additional independent replicas of 1 million unique cDNA reads for two donors, one aged 18 to 29 and the other aged 80 or older. On the study overall, not on this receptor specifically: Because donor CMV infection status was unknown, age-related changes in expanded clonotypes were potentially confounded. Observed TCR beta diversity correlated strongly with the percentage of naive T cells measured by flow cytometry. As age increased, observed TCR beta diversity per million T cells dropped in a roughly linear way, and a significant reduction was already evident by age 40. The long-lived group showed more naive CD4+ T cells, fewer expanded clones and increased TCR diversity than the aged group, suggesting age selection. Bulk unsorted PBMC profiling prevented conclusive comparison of naive and antigen-experienced compartments. Estimates of total diversity based on one million sequenced T cells were considered lower bounds and underestimates.

The roughly 39 donors, aged roughly 6 to 95 years, were systemically healthy Caucasian individuals from Russia. About 10 milliliters of peripheral blood were collected from each donor into EDTA-treated Vacutainer tubes. Ficoll-Paque density-gradient centrifugation was used to isolate PBMCs, with at least 7 million per sample. Total RNA was extracted from PBMCs with Trizol reagent, with at least 5 micrograms obtained per sample. For every donor, an aliquot of PBMCs went through flow cytometry to measure the percentages of naive CD45RAhigh/CD27high T cells. The source material was blood. Recombination connected TRBV6-1 to TRBJ1-1; the D region possibly corresponds to TRBD1 (6 bases align). This clonotype was obtained from a woman in her 30s in good health. The nucleotide sequence reads as follows: TGTGCCAGCAGTGAATCCCCCACAGGGCACACTGAAGCTTTCTTT. Translated, it gives CASSESPTGHTEAFF.